Listed here are 26 T cell receptor beta chains from one sample, sequenced in a study of early T cells in non-severe SARS-CoV-2 infection. A single record per CDR3 protein comes from TCRdb applying MiXCR to the 5' RACE reads. The data hold tens of thousands of distinct CDR3 sequences, with roughly an eighth observed a single time. Source: whole blood, taken at baseline. These receptors originate from an adult who was a healthcare worker with PCR-confirmed SARS-CoV-2 infection or an uninfected control (not recorded which).

This clonotype was observed at least ten times. This chain connects TRBV4-1 to TRBJ1-2; no reliable D call. Germline loops: CDR1 MGHRA, CDR2 YSYEKL. The CDR3 has 14 amino acids. V was cut by 2 bases and J by 5 bases, with 12 bases left in between. CDR3: CASSQRSGVYGYTF. For the CDR3, the DNA is TGCGCCAGCAGCCAACGGAGCGGGGTGTATGGCTACACCTTC.

This clonotype was observed a handful of times. This chain links TRBV12-3 or TRBV12-4 with TRBJ1-1; possible D gene TRBD1, 5 bases. This CDR3 is built from 16 residues. V lost 2 bases and J lost 4, with 17 bases in between. In DNA form, the CDR3 reads TGTGCCAGCAGTTTATCTCCCGCCGGGACCGGCACTGAAGCTTTCTTT. Protein product: CASSLSPAGTGTEAFF.

The chain combines TRBV29-1 with TRBJ1-5; D might be TRBD1 (6 bases). Germline values: CDR1 SQVTM, CDR2 ANQGSEA. Trimming shortened V by 6 bases and J by 1 base, and 10 bases separated the two germline ends. The CDR3 runs to 13 residues. The CDR3 sequence is CSVKTGSNQPQHF. Written as DNA, the CDR3 is TGCAGCGTGAAAACAGGGAGCAATCAGCCCCAGCATTTT.

The table lists this clonotype with many counts. The V and J genes are TRBV11-2 and TRBJ2-1; 7 nucleotides align to TRBD1. This CDR3 has 12 amino acids. V trimming: 5 bases; J trimming: 9 bases; junction bases outside the gene matches: 4. In germline, CDR1 is SGHAT, CDR2 FQNNGV. CDR3 nucleotides: TGTGCCAGCAGCCGACGGACAGGTGAGCAGTTCTTC. As protein: CASSRRTGEQFF.

The chain carries TRBV4-2 and TRBJ2-2, with 7 bases lining up with TRBD2. In germline, CDR1 is LGHNA, CDR2 YNFKEQ. There are 15 residues in the CDR3. Trimming removed 5 bases from V and 6 bases from J; junction bases left unmatched: 9. DNA for the CDR3: TGTGCCAGCAGCGTGCAGGGAGGGGTCGCCGGGGAGCTGTTTTTT. Its translation: CASSVQGGVAGELFF.

There are many counts of this clonotype. The CDR3 region is CASSQGRRLGAGANVLTF. The CDR3 DNA reads TGTGCCAGCAGCCAAGGCCGGCGGCTGGGGGCCGGGGCCAACGTCCTGACTTTC. This sequence joins TRBV14 and TRBJ2-6, with D perhaps matching TRBD1 (6 bases). This CDR3 is built from 18 residues. V gave up 1 base and J gave up 4 bases, with 17 bases separating them. Per the germline V gene, CDR1 is SGHDN and CDR2 is FVKESK.

This clonotype was seen a handful of times. V and J are TRBV4-1 and TRBJ2-1; weak D call: TRBD2 (5 bases). The CDR3 is 14 amino acids. V shed 7 bases and J shed 3 bases, with 13 bases lying between them. CDR1 is MGHRA, CDR2 YSYEKL, per germline. The chain's CDR3 is CASTPAGHYNEQFF. Written as DNA, the CDR3 is TGCGCCAGCACCCCGGCGGGCCACTACAATGAGCAGTTCTTC.

This clonotype was counted many times. This chain connects TRBV28 to TRBJ1-2, with D tentatively TRBD1 (6 bases). With 10 bases removed from V and 5 bases from J, the gap between germline ends came to 20 bases. CDR3 length: 14 amino acids. The V gene's germline CDR1 is MDHEN and CDR2 SYDVKM. DNA of the CDR3: TGTGCCACCCGAACCTCCGGGACATCTTATGGCTACACCTTC. Residues: CATRTSGTSYGYTF.

This clonotype has more than one count but fewer than ten. The genes are TRBV7-3 and TRBJ2-6; the D is unclear. The germline V and J ends were trimmed by 1 base and 2 bases, with 6 bases remaining between them. The V gene's germline CDR1 is SGHTA and CDR2 FQGTGA. This CDR3 comprises 15 residues. The DNA for the CDR3 is TGTGCCAGCAGCTTAAGAGAGGCTGGGGCCAACGTCCTGACTTTC. Translated, it gives CASSLREAGANVLTF.

This clonotype appeared a few times. In nucleotides, the CDR3 is TGCGCCAGCAGTGAGTCCTATGCCGGGACAGGGAAAGAGACCCAGTACTTC. Its translation: CASSESYAGTGKETQYF. This chain connects TRBV10-1 to TRBJ2-5; 9 nucleotides agree with TRBD1. CDR1 and CDR2 (germline): WNHNN, SYGVQD (reference sequence). CDR3 length: 17 amino acids. After removal of 0 bases from V and 3 bases from J, the junction contained 8 bases not matched to a gene.

This clonotype was recorded at least ten times. The CDR3: CASSQWGVKAHEQFF. The CDR3 bases are TGTGCCAGCAGCCAGTGGGGCGTCAAGGCGCATGAGCAGTTCTTC. This chain links TRBV14 with TRBJ2-1; tentatively, D is TRBD1 (5 bases). The CDR3 runs to 15 residues. In germline, CDR1 is SGHDN, CDR2 FVKESK. Trimming removed 3 bases at V and 8 bases at J, with 17 bases between.

In this sample, this clonotype turned up many times. This chain links TRBV12-3 or TRBV12-4 with TRBJ1-6; D gene uncertain. The V and J ends lost 6 bases and 7 bases respectively, with 7 bases between them. There are 12 residues in the CDR3. The CDR3 DNA follows: TGTGCCAGCAGGAAGGGAAATTCACCCCTCCACTTT. The encoded protein is CASRKGNSPLHF.

This clonotype came up a few times. V and J are TRBV7-9 and TRBJ1-5, with D uncertain. The CDR3 is made up of 15 amino acids. The germline V gene encodes CDR1 SEHNR and CDR2 FQNEAQ (reference sequence). Trimming took off 1 base at V and 1 base at J, with 8 bases between the two ends. Here the CDR3 reads CASSLGAKSNQPQHF. The CDR3 DNA is TGTGCCAGCAGCTTAGGAGCTAAGAGCAATCAGCCCCAGCATTTT.

The sample holds a few counts of this clonotype. The chain joins TRBV19 to TRBJ2-1; no definite D call. Trimming stripped 3 bases from V and 8 bases from J, with 8 bases between. From germline, CDR1 is LNHDA and CDR2 SQIVND (reference sequence). The CDR3 has 12 amino acids. CDR3 in DNA: TGTGCCAGTAGTATTGGGCAGTATGAGCAGTTCTTC. It translates to CASSIGQYEQFF.

The chain recombines TRBV5-1 with TRBJ2-7, with a tentative D call TRBD2 (5 bases). There are 13 residues in the CDR3. From germline, CDR1 is SGHRS and CDR2 YFSETQ. Trimming removed 0 bases from V and 3 bases from J, with 7 bases in between. The CDR3 loop reads CASSLDGNYEQYF. CDR3 nucleotides: TGCGCCAGCAGCTTGGACGGGAACTACGAGCAGTACTTC. The entire variable domain, with the rest obtained from reference TRBV5-1 and TRBJ2-7, is as follows: KAGVTQTPRYLIKTRGQQVTLSCSPISGHRSVSWYQQTPGQGLQFLFEYFSETQRNKGNFPGRFSGRQFSNSRSEMNVSTLELGDSALYLCASSLDGNYEQYFGPGTRLTVT.

This clonotype appeared many times. The J gene is TRBJ1-1, the V gene TRBV5-1; D might be TRBD1 (6 bases). The CDR3 extends over 16 amino acids. V lost 7 bases and J 2 bases, leaving 21 bases between the germline ends. The V gene's germline CDR1 is SGHRS and CDR2 YFSETQ. The CDR3 DNA reads TGCGCCAGCCACCCCCGGGGGGCAGGGTTCAACACTGAAGCTTTCTTT. Translated, it gives CASHPRGAGFNTEAFF.

This clonotype was seen ten or more times. CDR3 residues: CASRRYRDQETQYF. Here the CDR3 DNA reads TGTGCCAGCAGACGGTACAGGGACCAAGAGACCCAGTACTTC. This rearrangement joins TRBV12-3 or TRBV12-4 to TRBJ2-5, with a possible D match to TRBD1 (6 bases). The CDR3 spans 14 residues. V was clipped by 6 bases and J by 0 bases, with 11 bases between them.

This clonotype was seen many times. V usage is TRBV7-7 and J usage is TRBJ2-2, with 7 bases aligning to TRBD1. Germline loops: CDR1 SSHAT, CDR2 FNYEAQ (reference sequence). CDR3 size: 17 residues. J was trimmed by 0 bases and V by 1 base; bases with no gene match: 5. The CDR3 protein is CASSLGVQGTNTGELFF. CDR3 coding DNA: TGTGCCAGCAGCTTAGGGGTACAGGGGACGAACACCGGGGAGCTGTTTTTT.

The V call is TRBV28, the J call TRBJ2-2, with D possibly TRBD1 on 6 matching bases. The CDR3 has 16 residues. With 6 bases removed from V and 1 base from J, the gap between germline ends came to 15 bases. Germline CDR1 is MDHEN and CDR2 is SYDVKM. The CDR3 DNA sequence: TGTGCCAGCAGGCCAACAGGGCCCCTGAACACCGGGGAGCTGTTTTTT. Translation gives CASRPTGPLNTGELFF.

The chain is built from TRBV7-2 and TRBJ2-2; the D is unclear. The CDR3 has 11 residues. The V gene lost 7 bases and the J gene lost 6 bases, with 6 bases spanning the gap. CDR1 SGHTA and CDR2 FQGNSA come from the germline V gene. CDR3 coding DNA: TGTGCCAGCAATATCGCCGGGGAGCTGTTTTTT. This gives the protein CASNIAGELFF.

The V gene is TRBV5-8, the J gene TRBJ1-6; D is perhaps TRBD1 (5 bases). This CDR3 is 14 amino acids long. From germline, CDR1 is SGHTS and CDR2 YDEGEE. V was cut by 5 bases and J by 9 bases, with 15 bases left in between. CDR3 in DNA: TGTGCCAGCAGTCGAGCAGGGCGGGGTTCACCCCTCCACTTT. Its translation: CASSRAGRGSPLHF. The full variable domain, rest sourced from reference TRBV5-8 and TRBJ1-6, is EAGVTQSPTHLIKTRGQQATLRCSPISGHTSVYWYQQALGLGLQFLLWYDEGEERNRGNFPPRFSGRQFPNYSSELNVNALELEDSALYLCASSRAGRGSPLHFGNGTRLTVT.

This chain connects TRBV6-5 to TRBJ2-7; D might be TRBD1 (5 bases). V was cut by 0 bases and J by 0 bases, with 12 bases left in between. Germline CDR1 MNHEY, CDR2 SVGAGI. This CDR3 is 16 amino acids long. Here the CDR3 DNA reads TGTGCCAGCAGTTACTCGAATAGGGGCAGCTCCTACGAGCAGTACTTC. Translation: CASSYSNRGSSYEQYF.

This clonotype was detected many times. This chain uses TRBV4-2 with TRBJ2-1; TRBD2 agrees at 10 bases. This CDR3 is 16 amino acids long. After removal of 4 bases from V and 4 bases from J, the junction contained 7 bases not matched to a gene. The germline gives CDR1 LGHNA, CDR2 YNFKEQ. CDR3 in amino acids: CASSPEAGGLYNEQFF. The CDR3 DNA reads as TGTGCCAGCAGCCCCGAAGCGGGGGGGCTGTACAATGAGCAGTTCTTC.

This clonotype appeared many times. V gene TRBV7-2 combines with J gene TRBJ2-7, with 8 bases matching TRBD2. From germline, CDR1 is SGHTA and CDR2 FQGNSA. This CDR3 comprises 13 residues. With V trimmed by 6 bases and J by 0 bases, 1 base remained unmatched. CDR3 bases: TGTGCCAGCAGTAGCGGGGCCTCCTACGAGCAGTACTTC. The encoded protein is CASSSGASYEQYF.

Ten or more counts support this clonotype. The chain links TRBV20-1 to TRBJ2-1; the match to TRBD2 covers 9 bases. The CDR3 totals 16 residues. J was trimmed by 3 bases and V by 6 bases; bases with no gene match: 12. Germline-derived CDR1 and CDR2 are DFQATT and SNEGSKA (reference sequence). For the CDR3, the DNA is TGCAGTGCCAAGAGCGGGGGGCACGGTTTCTACAATGAGCAGTTCTTC. This translates into CSAKSGGHGFYNEQFF.

This clonotype was detected a few times. V usage is TRBV5-1 and J usage is TRBJ2-1, with D tentatively TRBD1 (7 bases). Germline CDR1 reads SGHRS; CDR2 reads YFSETQ. Trimming shortened V by 3 bases and J by 10 bases, and 17 bases separated the two germline ends. There are 14 residues in the CDR3. The DNA for the CDR3 is TGCGCCAGCAGCTCCGACCCCAGGGGGGCAGAGCAGTTCTTC. As protein: CASSSDPRGAEQFF.